This T cell receptor (beta chain) was captured by sequencing in a study of T cell responses to AZD1222 COVID-19 vaccine. Trimming removed 10 bases from V and 0 bases from J, with 13 bases in between. Per the germline V gene, CDR1 is SEHNR and CDR2 is FQNEAQ (reference sequence). CDR3 length: 13 amino acids. Using immunoSEQ multiplex PCR, the repertoire was profiled, and TCRdb retains in-frame clones only, with some absent. This repertoire shows under 150,000 clones, roughly 92% found once; its top ten account for around 1.1%. Second-dose intervals of approximately 4 or approximately 12 weeks were pooled.

This TCR was sampled from an adult who received the AZD1222 COVID-19 vaccine. Sequenced here: peripheral blood, sampled 28 days after the second AZD1222 dose. The chain is built from TRBV7-9 and TRBJ2-7; D is possibly TRBD1 (5 bases). The CDR3 DNA sequence: TGTGCCACCACTGACAGAAACTCCTACGAGCAGTACTTC. The encoded protein is CATTDRNSYEQYF.